This record looks at one TCR beta chain sequence and its context. Assay used: immunoSEQ multiplex PCR; TCRdb lists only in-frame clones, some missing. There are about 200,000 clones in the sample; roughly 80% occur only once, and roughly 8% lies in the top ten. Unmatched junction bases numbered 6, after V lost 3 bases and J lost 2 bases. Germline V CDR1 and CDR2: LGHDT, YNNKEL (reference sequence). This CDR3 comprises 16 residues. The entry originates in a study of blood T cell repertoires in COVID-19. Background on the study: Nucleic acid was either cDNA or gDNA, and it came from T cells, B-cell-depleted T cells, or PBMCs.

The TCR sequence derives from a woman of 80 years or more with acute or convalescent COVID-19. The chain employs TRBV3-1 (or the pseudogene TRBV3-2) and TRBJ1-3; TRBD1 matches 8 bases. Sequencing input: peripheral blood. The DNA of the CDR3 is TGTGCCAGCAGCCAGGGACAGGTTGCGGCTGGAAACACCATATATTTT. Amino acid sequence: CASSQGQVAAGNTIYF.